This T cell receptor beta chain was sequenced for a study of OX40 agonist ivuxolimab in advanced cancers. This clone has just one count. TCRdb's copy holds only in-frame clones and misses some; the assay was immunoSEQ multiplex PCR. The top ten hold about 20% of the sample, which has tens of thousands of clones, 70% to 90% seen once. The CDR3 runs to 13 residues. CDR1 and CDR2 from the germline V gene are SNHLY and FYNNEI. V was pared by 6 bases and J by 10 bases, with 9 bases of the junction left unmatched. This chain connects TRBV2 to TRBJ1-1; 9 positions agree with TRBD1. Here the sequenced sample was CD4+ or CD8+ T cells sorted from blood, taken in a trial of the OX40 agonist ivuxolimab. This sequence originates from an adult with an advanced solid tumor such as melanoma, head and neck, liver or kidney cancer. CDR3 residues: CASRDRDRVAAFF. The CDR3 DNA is TGTGCCAGCAGAGACCGGGACAGGGTAGCAGCTTTCTTT.